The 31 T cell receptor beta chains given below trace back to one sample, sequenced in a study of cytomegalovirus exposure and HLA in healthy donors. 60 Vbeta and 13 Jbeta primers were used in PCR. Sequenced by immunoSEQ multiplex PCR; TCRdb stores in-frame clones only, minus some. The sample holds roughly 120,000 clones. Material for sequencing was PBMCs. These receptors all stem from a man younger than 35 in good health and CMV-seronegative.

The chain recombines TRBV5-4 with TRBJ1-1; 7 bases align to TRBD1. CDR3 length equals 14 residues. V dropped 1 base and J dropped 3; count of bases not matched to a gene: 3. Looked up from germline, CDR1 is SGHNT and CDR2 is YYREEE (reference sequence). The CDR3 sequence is CASSLTGADTEAFF. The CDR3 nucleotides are TGTGCCAGCAGCTTGACAGGGGCGGACACTGAAGCTTTCTTT. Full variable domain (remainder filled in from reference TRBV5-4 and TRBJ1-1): ETGVTQSPTHLIKTRGQQVTLRCSSQSGHNTVSWYQQALGQGPQFIFQYYREEENGRGNFPPRFSGLQFPNYSSELNVNALELDDSALYLCASSLTGADTEAFFGQGTRLTVV.

For the CDR3, the DNA is TGTGCCACGAAGACCAGGGCGGAGGGGGAAAAACTGTTTTTT. Protein product: CATKTRAEGEKLFF. V usage is TRBV10-3 and J usage is TRBJ1-4; D possibly corresponds to TRBD1 (5 bases). Per the germline V gene, CDR1 is ENHRY and CDR2 is SYGVKD. V lost 10 bases to trimming and J lost 8 bases, with 20 bases between them. The CDR3 loop spans 14 amino acids.

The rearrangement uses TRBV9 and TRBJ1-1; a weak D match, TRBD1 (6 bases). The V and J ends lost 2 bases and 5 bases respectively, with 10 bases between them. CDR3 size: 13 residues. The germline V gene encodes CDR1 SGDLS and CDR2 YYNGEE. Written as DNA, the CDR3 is TGTGCCAGCAGCGTCGGCGGACAGACTGAAGCTTTCTTT. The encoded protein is CASSVGGQTEAFF.

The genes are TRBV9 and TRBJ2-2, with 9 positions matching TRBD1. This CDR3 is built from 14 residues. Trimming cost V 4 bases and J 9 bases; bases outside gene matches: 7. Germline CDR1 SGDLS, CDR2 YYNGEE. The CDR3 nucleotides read TGTGCCAGCAGCTGGACAGGGGAAGTCCGGGAGCTGTTTTTT. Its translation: CASSWTGEVRELFF.

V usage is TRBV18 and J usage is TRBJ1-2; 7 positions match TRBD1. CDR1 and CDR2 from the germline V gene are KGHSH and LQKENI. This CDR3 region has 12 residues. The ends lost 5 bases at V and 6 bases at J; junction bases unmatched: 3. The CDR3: CASSGQDHGYTF. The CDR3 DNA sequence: TGTGCCAGCTCAGGACAGGACCATGGCTACACCTTC.

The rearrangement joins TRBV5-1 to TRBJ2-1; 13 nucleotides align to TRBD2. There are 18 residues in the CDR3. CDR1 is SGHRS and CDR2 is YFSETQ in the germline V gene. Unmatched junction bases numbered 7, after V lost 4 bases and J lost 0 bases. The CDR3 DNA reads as TGCGCCAGCAGCGCTGGGACTAGCGGGGTTACCTCCTACAATGAGCAGTTCTTC. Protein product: CASSAGTSGVTSYNEQFF.

The CDR3 is CASSYSGVGRDTEAFF. CDR3 DNA sequence: TGTGCCAGCAGTTACAGCGGGGTCGGGAGGGACACTGAAGCTTTCTTT. This chain links TRBV6-5 with TRBJ1-1; no firm D call. Germline CDR1 MNHEY, CDR2 SVGAGI. The V end was cut by 2 bases, the J end by 3 bases, with 16 bases between. This CDR3 spans 16 amino acids.

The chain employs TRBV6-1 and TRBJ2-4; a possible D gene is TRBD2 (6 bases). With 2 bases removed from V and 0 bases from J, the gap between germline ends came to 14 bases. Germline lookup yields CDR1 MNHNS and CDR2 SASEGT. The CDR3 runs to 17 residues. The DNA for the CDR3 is TGTGCCAGCAGTGAATATGGCGGGGCGTCAGCCAAAAACATTCAGTACTTC. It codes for CASSEYGGASAKNIQYF.

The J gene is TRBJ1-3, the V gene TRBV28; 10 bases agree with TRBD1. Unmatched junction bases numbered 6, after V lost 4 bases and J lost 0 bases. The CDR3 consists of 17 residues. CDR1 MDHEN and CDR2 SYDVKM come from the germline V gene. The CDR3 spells CASSSGDRGISGNTIYF. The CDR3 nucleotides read TGTGCCAGCAGTTCGGGGGACAGGGGCATCTCTGGAAACACCATATATTTT.

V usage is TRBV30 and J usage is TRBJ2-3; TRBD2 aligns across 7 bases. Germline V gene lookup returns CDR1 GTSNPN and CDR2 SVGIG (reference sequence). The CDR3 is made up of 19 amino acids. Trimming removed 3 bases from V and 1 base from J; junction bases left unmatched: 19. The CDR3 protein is CAWSSAALLIAGRTDTQYF. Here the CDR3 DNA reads TGTGCCTGGAGCTCTGCGGCCCTCCTAATAGCGGGCCGCACAGATACGCAGTATTTT.

This chain's CDR3 is CASTPGLGGAETQYF. The CDR3, as DNA: TGCGCCAGCACGCCGGGGCTGGGGGGTGCAGAGACCCAGTACTTC. The chain couples TRBV5-1 to TRBJ2-5, with D perhaps matching TRBD2 (6 bases). The CDR3 contains 15 residues. CDR1 SGHRS and CDR2 YFSETQ come from the germline V gene. V dropped 6 bases and J dropped 4 bases, with 19 bases sitting between them.

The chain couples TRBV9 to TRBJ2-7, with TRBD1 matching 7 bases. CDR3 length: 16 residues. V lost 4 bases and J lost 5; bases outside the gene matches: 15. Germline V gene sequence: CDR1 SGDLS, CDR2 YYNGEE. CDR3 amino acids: CASSLGTAKPPNEQYF. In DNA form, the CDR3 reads TGTGCCAGCAGCCTCGGGACAGCGAAACCCCCTAACGAGCAGTACTTC.

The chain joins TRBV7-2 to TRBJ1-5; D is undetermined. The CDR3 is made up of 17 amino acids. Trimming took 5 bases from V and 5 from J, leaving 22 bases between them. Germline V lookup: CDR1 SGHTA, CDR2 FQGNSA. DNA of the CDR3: TGTGCCAGCAGCCTAAGCGGTCGGGGTTGGATTGATCAGCCCCAGCATTTT. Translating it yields CASSLSGRGWIDQPQHF.

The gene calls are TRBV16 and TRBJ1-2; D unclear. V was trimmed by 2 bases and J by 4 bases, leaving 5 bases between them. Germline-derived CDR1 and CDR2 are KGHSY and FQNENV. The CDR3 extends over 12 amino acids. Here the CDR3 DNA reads TGTGCCAGCAGCCAAGGGCCCTATGGCTACACCTTC. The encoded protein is CASSQGPYGYTF.

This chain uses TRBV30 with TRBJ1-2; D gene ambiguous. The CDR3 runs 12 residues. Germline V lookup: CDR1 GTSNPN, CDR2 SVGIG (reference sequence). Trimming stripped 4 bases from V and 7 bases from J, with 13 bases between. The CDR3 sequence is CAWTTKVGGYTF. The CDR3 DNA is TGTGCCTGGACCACTAAAGTAGGTGGCTACACCTTC.

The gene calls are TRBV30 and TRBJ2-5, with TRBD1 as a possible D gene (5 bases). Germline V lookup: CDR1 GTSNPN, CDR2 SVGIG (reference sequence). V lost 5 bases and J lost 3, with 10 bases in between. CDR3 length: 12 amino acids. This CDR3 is CAWGAGKETQYF. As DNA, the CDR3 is TGTGCCTGGGGGGCAGGGAAAGAGACCCAGTACTTC.

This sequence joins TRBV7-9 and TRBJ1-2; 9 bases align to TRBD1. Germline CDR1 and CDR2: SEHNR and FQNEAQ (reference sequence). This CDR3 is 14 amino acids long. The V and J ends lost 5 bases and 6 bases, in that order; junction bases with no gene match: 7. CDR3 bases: TGTGCCAGCAGCGCTTGGGACAGGGTAGATGGCTACACCTTC. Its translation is CASSAWDRVDGYTF.

The CDR3 DNA sequence: TGTGCCAGCAGCCTAACCGGGACTAGCGGTTACGAGCAGTACTTC. Amino acids: CASSLTGTSGYEQYF. The gene calls are TRBV13 and TRBJ2-7; TRBD2 matches 11 bases. J gave up 4 bases and V 5 bases, and 7 bases lay outside the gene matches. Germline CDR1 reads PRHDT; CDR2 reads FYEKMQ (reference sequence). This CDR3 region has 15 residues.

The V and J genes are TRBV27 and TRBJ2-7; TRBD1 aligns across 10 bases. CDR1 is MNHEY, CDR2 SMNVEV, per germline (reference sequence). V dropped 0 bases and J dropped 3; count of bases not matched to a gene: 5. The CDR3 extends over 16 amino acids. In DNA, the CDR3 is TGTGCCAGCAGTTTATCTATCGGGACAGGGGACTACGAGCAGTACTTC. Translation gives CASSLSIGTGDYEQYF.

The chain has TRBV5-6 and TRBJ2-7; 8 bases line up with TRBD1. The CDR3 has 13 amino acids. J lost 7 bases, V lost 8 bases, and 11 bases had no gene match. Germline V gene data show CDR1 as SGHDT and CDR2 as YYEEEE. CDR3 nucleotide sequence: TGTGCCAGTACCGGGACAGGACCTACTGAGCAGTACTTC. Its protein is CASTGTGPTEQYF.

DNA of the CDR3: TGTGCCAGCAGTGTTATCGGACAGGGGTCCTACAATGAGCAGTTCTTC. As protein: CASSVIGQGSYNEQFF. The chain links TRBV28 to TRBJ2-1, with TRBD1 identical over 9 bases. Unmatched junction bases numbered 6, after V lost 5 bases and J lost 1 base. The CDR3 has 16 residues. Germline CDR1 and CDR2: MDHEN and SYDVKM.

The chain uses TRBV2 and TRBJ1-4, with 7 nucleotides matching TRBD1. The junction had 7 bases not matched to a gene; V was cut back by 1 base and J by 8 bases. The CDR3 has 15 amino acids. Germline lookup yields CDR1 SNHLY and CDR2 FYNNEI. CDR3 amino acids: CASSEVGGGREKLFF. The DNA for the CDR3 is TGTGCCAGCAGTGAAGTTGGAGGGGGCCGGGAAAAACTGTTTTTT.

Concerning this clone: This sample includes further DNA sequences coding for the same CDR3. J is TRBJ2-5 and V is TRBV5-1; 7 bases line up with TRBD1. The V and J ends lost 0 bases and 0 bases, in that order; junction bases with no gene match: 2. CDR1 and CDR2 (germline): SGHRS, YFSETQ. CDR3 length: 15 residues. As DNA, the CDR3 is TGCGCCAGCAGCTTGGCTGGGACAGACCAAGAGACCCAGTACTTC. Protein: CASSLAGTDQETQYF.

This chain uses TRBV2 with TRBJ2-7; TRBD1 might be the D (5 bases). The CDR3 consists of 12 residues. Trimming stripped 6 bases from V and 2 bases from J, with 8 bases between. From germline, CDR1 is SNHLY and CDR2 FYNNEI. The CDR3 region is CASRGQAYEQYF. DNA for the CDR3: TGTGCCAGCAGGGGGCAGGCCTACGAGCAGTACTTC.

DNA for the CDR3: TGTGCCAGCAGTGAAGGGGAGACTGAAGCTTTCTTT. Encoded protein: CASSEGETEAFF. J is TRBJ1-1 and V is TRBV2, with D unresolved. V dropped 1 base and J dropped 5 bases, with 5 bases sitting between them. The CDR3 totals 12 residues. In germline, CDR1 is SNHLY, CDR2 FYNNEI.

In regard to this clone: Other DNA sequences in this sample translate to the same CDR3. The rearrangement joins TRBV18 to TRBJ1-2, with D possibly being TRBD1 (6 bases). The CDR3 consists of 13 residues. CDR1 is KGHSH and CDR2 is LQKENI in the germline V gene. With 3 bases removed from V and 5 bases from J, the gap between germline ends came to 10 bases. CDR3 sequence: CASSPLDSYGYTF. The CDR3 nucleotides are TGTGCCAGCTCACCCCTGGACAGTTATGGCTACACCTTC. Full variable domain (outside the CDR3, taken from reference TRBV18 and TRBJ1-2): NAGVMQNPRHLVRRRGQEARLRCSPMKGHSHVYWYRQLPEEGLKFMVYLQKENIIDESGMPKERFSAEFPKEGPSILRIQQVVRGDSAAYFCASSPLDSYGYTFGSGTRLTVV.

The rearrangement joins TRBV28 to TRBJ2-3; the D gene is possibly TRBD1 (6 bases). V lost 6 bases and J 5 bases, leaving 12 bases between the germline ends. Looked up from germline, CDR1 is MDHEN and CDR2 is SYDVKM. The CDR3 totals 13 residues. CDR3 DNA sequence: TGTGCCAGCAGATATACAGGGATAGATACGCAGTATTTT. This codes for CASRYTGIDTQYF.

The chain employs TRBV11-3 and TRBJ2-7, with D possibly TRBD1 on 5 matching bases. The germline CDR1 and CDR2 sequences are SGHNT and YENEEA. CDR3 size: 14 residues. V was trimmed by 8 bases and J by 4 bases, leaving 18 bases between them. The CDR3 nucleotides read TGTGCCAGCTCTCTTAGGGGAACCCAGTACGAGCAGTACTTC. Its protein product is CASSLRGTQYEQYF.

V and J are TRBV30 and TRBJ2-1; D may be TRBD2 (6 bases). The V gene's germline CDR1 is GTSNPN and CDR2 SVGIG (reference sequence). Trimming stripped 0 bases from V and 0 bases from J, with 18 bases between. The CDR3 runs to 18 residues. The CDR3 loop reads CAWSVQSGGVSSYNEQFF. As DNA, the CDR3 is TGTGCCTGGAGTGTACAATCCGGCGGGGTAAGCTCCTACAATGAGCAGTTCTTC.

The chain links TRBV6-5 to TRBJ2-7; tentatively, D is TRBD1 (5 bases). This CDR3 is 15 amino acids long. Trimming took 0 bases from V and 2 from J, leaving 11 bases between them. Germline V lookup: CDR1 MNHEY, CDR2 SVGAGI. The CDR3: CASSYSRVNAYEQYF. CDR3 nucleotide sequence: TGTGCCAGCAGTTACTCCAGGGTCAACGCCTACGAGCAGTACTTC.

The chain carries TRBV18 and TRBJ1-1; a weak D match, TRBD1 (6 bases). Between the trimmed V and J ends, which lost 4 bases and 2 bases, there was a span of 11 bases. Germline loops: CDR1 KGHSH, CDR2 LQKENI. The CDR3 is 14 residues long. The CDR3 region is CASSLDRSNTEAFF. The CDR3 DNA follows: TGTGCCAGCTCACTAGACAGGTCAAACACTGAAGCTTTCTTT.